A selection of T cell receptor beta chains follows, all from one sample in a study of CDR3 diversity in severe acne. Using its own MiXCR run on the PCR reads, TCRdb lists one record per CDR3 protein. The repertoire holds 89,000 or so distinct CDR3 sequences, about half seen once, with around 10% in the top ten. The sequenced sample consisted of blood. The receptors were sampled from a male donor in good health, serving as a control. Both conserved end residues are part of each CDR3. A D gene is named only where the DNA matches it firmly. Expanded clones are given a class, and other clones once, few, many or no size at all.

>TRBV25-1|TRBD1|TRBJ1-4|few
TGTGCCAGCAGTGAATTCGGGGGACAGGGGGGCGAAAAACTGTTTTTT
CASSEFGGQGGEKLFF
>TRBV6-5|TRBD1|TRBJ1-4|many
TGTGCCAGCAGTTATTTTGCGGGACAGCGTAATGAAAAACTGTTTTTT
CASSYFAGQRNEKLFF
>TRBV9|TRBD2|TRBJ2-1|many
TGTGCCAGCAGTACAGGACTAGCGGGGGGATACAATGAGCAGTTCTTC
CASSTGLAGGYNEQFF
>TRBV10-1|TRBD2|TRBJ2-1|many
TGCGCCAGCAGTGAGCCCCGACTAGCGGGAGGGAATAATGAGCAGTTCTTC
CASSEPRLAGGNNEQFF
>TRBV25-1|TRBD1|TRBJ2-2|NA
TGCGCCAGCAGTGGACTCGGACAGGTTCGGACCGGGGAGCTGCTTTTT
CASSGLGQVRTGELLF
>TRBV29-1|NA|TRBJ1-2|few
TGCAGCGTGTCAACCGTAGCGCGGGGTGGCTACACCTTC
CSVSTVARGGYTF
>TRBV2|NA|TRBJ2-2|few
TGTGCCAGCAGCGTCTATTTGGGTTTGACCGGGGAGCTGTTTTTT
CASSVYLGLTGELFF
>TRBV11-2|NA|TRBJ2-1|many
TGTGCCAGCAGCTTACGTGCCGGGAGACTCTTCAATGAGCAGTTCTTC
CASSLRAGRLFNEQFF
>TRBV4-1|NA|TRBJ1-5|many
TGCGCCAGCAGCCAAGATCTGTATATCGGTCAGCCCCAGCATTTT
CASSQDLYIGQPQHF
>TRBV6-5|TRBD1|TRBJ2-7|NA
TGTGCCAGCAGTTACTCGAGGTCCGACAGGGGGCACTACGAGCAGTACTTC
CASSYSRSDRGHYEQYF
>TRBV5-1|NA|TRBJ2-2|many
TGCGCCAGCAGCTTGGCACAGGGTTGGGACACCGGGGAGCTGTTTTTT
CASSLAQGWDTGELFF
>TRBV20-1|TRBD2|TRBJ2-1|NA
TGCAGTGCTAGACCTAGCGGGAGGGGTGAGCAGTTCTTC
CSARPSGRGEQFF
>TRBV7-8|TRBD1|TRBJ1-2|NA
TGTGCCAGCAGACAGACAGGGTCGTATGGCTACACCTTC
CASRQTGSYGYTF
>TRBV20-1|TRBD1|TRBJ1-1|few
TGCAGTGGGACAGGGACGTCTGAAGCTTTCTTT
CSGTGTSEAFF
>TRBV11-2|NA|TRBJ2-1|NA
TGTGCCAGCAGCCCCTTCCCACTGTGCTCCTACAATGAGCAGTTCTTC
CASSPFPLCSYNEQFF
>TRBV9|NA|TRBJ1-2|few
TGTGCCAGCAGCGTAGTCGGGGGAGGGGATGGCTACACCTTC
CASSVVGGGDGYTF
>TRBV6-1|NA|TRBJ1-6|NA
TGTGCCAGCAGATGGACGGATGATGGGTCACCCCTCCACTTT
CASRWTDDGSPLHF
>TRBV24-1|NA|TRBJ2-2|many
TGTGCCACCGCGAACACCGGGGAGCTGTTTTTT
CATANTGELFF
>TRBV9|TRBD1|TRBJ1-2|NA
TGTGCCAGCAGCCCGGGACAGGGTACGGGCTACACCTTC
CASSPGQGTGYTF
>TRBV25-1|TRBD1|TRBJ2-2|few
TGTGCCAGCAGTGAATTTGGACAGGGGAAAGGGGAGCTGTTTTTT
CASSEFGQGKGELFF
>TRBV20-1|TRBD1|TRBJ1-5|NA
TGCAGTGCTAGGACAGGGGTTGGTCAGCCCCAGCATTTT
CSARTGVGQPQHF
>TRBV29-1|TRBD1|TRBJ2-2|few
TGCAGCGTTGAGTCTGGACAGGGACCCGGGGAGCTGTTTTTT
CSVESGQGPGELFF
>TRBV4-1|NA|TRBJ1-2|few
TGCGCCAGCAGCCTTCCAGGACGGAGCTACTATGGCTACACCTTC
CASSLPGRSYYGYTF
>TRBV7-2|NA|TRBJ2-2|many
TGTGCCAGCAGCCGAGGGGGGCCCCCGGGCACCGGGGAGCTGTTTTTT
CASSRGGPPGTGELFF
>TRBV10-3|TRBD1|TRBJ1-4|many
TGTGCCATCAGTGACTGGCAGGGGGGAGAAAAACTGTTTTTT
CAISDWQGGEKLFF
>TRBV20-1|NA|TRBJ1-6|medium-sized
TGCAGTGCTCAGCCCGGGACCTACGCTAGTTCACCCCTCCACTTT
CSAQPGTYASSPLHF
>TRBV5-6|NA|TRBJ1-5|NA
TGTGCCAGCAGCACAAACACGGATAAGCCCCAGCATTTT
CASSTNTDKPQHF
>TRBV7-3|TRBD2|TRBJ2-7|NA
TGTGCCAGCAGTCAAACTAGCGGGATAGGGTACGAGCAGTACTTC
CASSQTSGIGYEQYF
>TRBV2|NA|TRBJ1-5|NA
TGTGCCAGCAGTGAATCCAGGAATAGCAATCAGCCCCAGCATTTT
CASSESRNSNQPQHF
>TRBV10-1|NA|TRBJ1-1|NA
TGCGCCAGCAGCTTAACGGGACTACCGAACACTGAAGCTTTCTTT
CASSLTGLPNTEAFF
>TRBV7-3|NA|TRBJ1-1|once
TGTGCCAGCAGCTTAAATGGGGGTGGAGGACGGATGAACACTGAAGCTTTCTTT
CASSLNGGGGRMNTEAFF
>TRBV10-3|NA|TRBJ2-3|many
TGTGCCTCCCGAGCCCAAGGGGCAGATACGCAGTATTTT
CASRAQGADTQYF
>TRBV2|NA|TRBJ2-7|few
TGTGCCAGCAGTGAAGCGACGATTGGCGCCTACGAGCAGTACTTC
CASSEATIGAYEQYF
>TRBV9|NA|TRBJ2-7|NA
TGTGCCAGCCCCCTCTACGATCAGTACTTC
CASPLYDQYF
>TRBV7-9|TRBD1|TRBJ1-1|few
TGTGCCAGCAGCTTGTCAGGGGGCGCCCTGGACACTGAAGCTTTCTTT
CASSLSGGALDTEAFF
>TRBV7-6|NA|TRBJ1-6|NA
TGTGCCAGCAGCTTACAGCCGGGCGGTCTTAATTCACCCCTCCACTTT
CASSLQPGGLNSPLHF
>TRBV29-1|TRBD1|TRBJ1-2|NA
TGCAGCGTCAACACAGGGGGGGAAGGCTACACCTTC
CSVNTGGEGYTF
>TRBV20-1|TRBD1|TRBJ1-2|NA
TGCAGTGCTGCGGACAGGAACTATGGCTACACCTTC
CSAADRNYGYTF
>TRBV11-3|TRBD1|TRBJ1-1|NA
TGTGCCAGCAGCTCGGTTCAGGGGGCACCAGCTTTCTTT
CASSSVQGAPAFF
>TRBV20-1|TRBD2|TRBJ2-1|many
TGCAGTGCTATAGCGGGGGCTTCCTACAATGAGCAGTTCTTC
CSAIAGASYNEQFF
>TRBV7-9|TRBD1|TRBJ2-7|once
TGTGCCAGCAGCGCGACAGGGGGAAACTCCTACGAGCAGTACTTC
CASSATGGNSYEQYF
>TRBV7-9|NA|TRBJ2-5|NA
TGTGCCAGCAGCGCGGCGGGACGGCCGCAAGAAACCCAGTACTTC
CASSAAGRPQETQYF
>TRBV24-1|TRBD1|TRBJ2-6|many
TGTGCCACCAGTGAACCCGACAGGGGTCGGGCCAACGTCCTGACTTTC
CATSEPDRGRANVLTF
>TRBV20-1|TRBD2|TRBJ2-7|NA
TGCAGTGCTAGACCCGGACTAGCGGGAGCCCTCTCCTACGAGCAGTACTTC
CSARPGLAGALSYEQYF
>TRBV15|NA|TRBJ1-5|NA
TGTGCCACCAGCAGGGAGTCAGTCGGGAGTCAGCCCCAGCATTTT
CATSRESVGSQPQHF
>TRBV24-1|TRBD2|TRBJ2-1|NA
TGTGCCACCAGTGCTCCACTGCGGGGCCCTAGCGGGAGGGCCTACAATGAGCAGTTCTTC
CATSAPLRGPSGRAYNEQFF
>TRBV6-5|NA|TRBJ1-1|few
TGTGCCAGCAGTTACCCCAGGGGCGTTGCGTTTTTT
CASSYPRGVAFF
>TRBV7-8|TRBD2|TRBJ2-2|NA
TGTGCCAGCAGCTTTAAGACTAGCGGGTCCGGGGAGCTGTTTTTT
CASSFKTSGSGELFF
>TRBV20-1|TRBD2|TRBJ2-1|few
TGCAGTGCTAGAGGACTAGCGGGGTCCAATGAGCAGTTCTTC
CSARGLAGSNEQFF
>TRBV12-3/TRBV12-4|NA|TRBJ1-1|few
TGTGCCAGCACCCGAGTTGGGGAGACTGAAGCTTTCTTT
CASTRVGETEAFF
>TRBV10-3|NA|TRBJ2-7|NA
TGTGCCATCAGTGTGTCGAAGGTAGGCACCTACGAGCAGTACTTC
CAISVSKVGTYEQYF
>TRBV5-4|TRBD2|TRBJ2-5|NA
TGTGCCAGCAGCGGGACTAGCGGGATGGAGACCCAGTACTTC
CASSGTSGMETQYF
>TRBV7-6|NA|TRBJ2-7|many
TGTGCCAGCAGCTTAGGAACTGAATACTACGAGCAGTACTTC
CASSLGTEYYEQYF
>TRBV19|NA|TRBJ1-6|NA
TGTGCCAGTACCCGCCCCCATGATAATTCACCCCTCCACTTT
CASTRPHDNSPLHF
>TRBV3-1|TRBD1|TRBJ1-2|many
TGTGCCAGCAGAACACAGGGGGCAAATGGCTACACCTTC
CASRTQGANGYTF